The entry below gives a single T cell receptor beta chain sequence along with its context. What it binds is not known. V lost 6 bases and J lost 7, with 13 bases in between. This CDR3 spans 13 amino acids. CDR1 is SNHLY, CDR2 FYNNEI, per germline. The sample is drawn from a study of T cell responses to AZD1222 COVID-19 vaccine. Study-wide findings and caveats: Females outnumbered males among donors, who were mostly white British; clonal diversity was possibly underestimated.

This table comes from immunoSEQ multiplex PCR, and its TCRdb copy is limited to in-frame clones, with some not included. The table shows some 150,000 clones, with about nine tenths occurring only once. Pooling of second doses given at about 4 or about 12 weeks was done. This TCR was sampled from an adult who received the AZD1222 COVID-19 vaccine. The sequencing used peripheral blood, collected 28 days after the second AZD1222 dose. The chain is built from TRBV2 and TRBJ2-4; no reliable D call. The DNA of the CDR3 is TGTGCCAGCAGATGGCAGTTAGAGAACATTCAGTACTTC. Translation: CASRWQLENIQYF.